One and the same sample provided the 10 T cell receptor beta chains below, sequenced in a study of Graves' ophthalmopathy and Graves' hyperthyroidism. RNA transcripts were the source from which TCR beta CDR3 regions were amplified. RT-PCR in the first round used HTBI primers; a second-round multiplex PCR followed. TCRdb fed the multiplex PCR reads into MiXCR, producing one record per CDR3 protein. The sample contains about 590,000 distinct CDR3 sequences, about 40% of which appear only once. The specimen sequenced was peripheral blood or thyroid tissue (not recorded which). These receptors were collected from an adult man with Graves' hyperthyroidism.

Worth noting for this clonotype: The junction departs from germline at one end; a sequencing error may be responsible. The chain recombines TRBV5-1 with TRBJ1-4, with 11 bases lining up with TRBD1. CDR1 is SGHRS, CDR2 YFSETQ, per germline. The CDR3 extends over 15 amino acids. CDR3 in DNA: TGTGCCAGCAGCTCCTGGACAGGGGGCGATGAAGAACTGTTTTTT. It codes for CASSSWTGGDEELFF.

This clonotype was recorded a few times. CDR3 residues: CSAPLGARGTGELFF. The CDR3 coding sequence is TGCAGTGCCCCCCTTGGCGCCCGGGGCACCGGGGAGCTGTTTTTT. The genes are TRBV20-1 and TRBJ2-2; maybe TRBD2 (5 bases). The CDR3 sequence is 15 residues long. Deletions cut 6 bases from V and 4 bases from J, with 18 bases between. The germline V gene encodes CDR1 DFQATT and CDR2 SNEGSKA (reference sequence).

Only a few counts were recorded for this clonotype. CDR3 bases: TGTGCCAGCAGCTCAAGGGACGGGACAGGCACTGAAGCTTTCTTT. The encoded protein is CASSSRDGTGTEAFF. The chain couples TRBV7-8 to TRBJ1-1, with TRBD1 matching 8 bases. The CDR3 sequence is 15 residues long. Unmatched junction bases numbered 8, after V lost 4 bases and J lost 4 bases. Per germline, CDR1 SGHVS and CDR2 FQNEAQ.

The V and J genes are TRBV7-8 and TRBJ2-1, with 7 bases matching TRBD2. J lost 10 bases, V lost 9 bases, and 15 bases had no gene match. Per germline, CDR1 SGHVS and CDR2 FQNEAQ. This CDR3 comprises 14 residues. The CDR3 DNA follows: TGTGCCAGTAGCAGGCGCGGGGAGGGAAAGGAGCAGTTCTTC. This gives the protein CASSRRGEGKEQFF.

This chain joins TRBV20-1 and TRBJ1-5; D gene unclear. CDR3 length equals 14 residues. V lost 7 bases to trimming and J lost 0 bases, with 13 bases between them. Germline CDR1 and CDR2: DFQATT and SNEGSKA (reference sequence). Written as DNA, the CDR3 is TGCAGTGTGGACGGGGTCAATAGCAATCAGCCCCAGCATTTT. It yields the protein CSVDGVNSNQPQHF.

The rearrangement joins TRBV6-5 to TRBJ1-1; maybe TRBD1 (5 bases). The germline gives CDR1 MNHEY, CDR2 SVGAGI. The CDR3 length is 18 residues. Trimming took 0 bases from V and 0 from J, leaving 17 bases between them. The CDR3 is CASSYSIRPGPMNTEAFF. Written as DNA, the CDR3 is TGTGCCAGCAGTTACTCGATCCGTCCGGGGCCTATGAACACTGAAGCTTTCTTT.

This clonotype has at least ten counts. J is TRBJ2-7 and V is TRBV6-5; the D gene is possibly TRBD2 (5 bases). Germline V lookup: CDR1 MNHEY, CDR2 SVGAGI. Trimming took off 2 bases at V and 3 bases at J, with 11 bases between the two ends. The CDR3 runs 14 residues. The CDR3 loop is CASSYGSGYYEQYF. CDR3 DNA sequence: TGTGCCAGCAGTTACGGGTCGGGGTACTACGAGCAGTACTTC.

The chain combines TRBV24-1 with TRBJ2-3; the match to TRBD1 covers 12 bases. Trimming at V came to 5 bases and at J to 6 bases, leaving 5 bases not matched to a gene. Germline V lookup: CDR1 KGHDR, CDR2 SFDVKD. The CDR3 spans 15 residues. This chain's CDR3 is CATSGGDRGHDTQYF. CDR3 nucleotides: TGTGCCACCAGTGGTGGGGACAGGGGGCATGATACGCAGTATTTT.

As regards this clonotype: The junction does not match germline at one end; this may be a read error. V is TRBV7-8 and J is TRBJ2-5, with TRBD1 matching 9 bases. Looked up from germline, CDR1 is SGHVS and CDR2 is FQNEAQ. This CDR3 comprises 15 residues. The CDR3 sequence: CASSQPTGGSETQYF. CDR3 nucleotide sequence: TGCGCCAGCAGCCAACCGACAGGGGGGTCAGAGACCCAGTACTTC.

This rearrangement joins TRBV9 to TRBJ2-2; 9 nucleotides agree with TRBD2. J lost 2 bases, V lost 0 bases, and 8 bases had no gene match. Germline values: CDR1 SGDLS, CDR2 YYNGEE. The CDR3 is 18 residues long. CDR3 bases: TGTGCCAGCAGCGTAGTAGGGAGCGGGAGGCCCAACACCGGGGAGCTGTTTTTT. Translation gives CASSVVGSGRPNTGELFF.